The 23 T cell receptor beta chains below were found in one sample sequenced in a study of shared clonotypes between healthy human individuals. Method: immunoSEQ multiplex PCR; TCRdb's copy keeps in-frame clones and lacks some. In the table there are millions of clones, 85% to 95% of which are singletons. The sample consisted of naive CD4+ T cells from PBMCs. Subset specified: CD45RA+ positively selected. The origin of the receptors is a man between 18 and 35 years old in good health. Some clones in this sample may be carry-over from other donors' samples.

The chain has TRBV5-8 and TRBJ1-1; TRBD1 is a possible D gene (5 bases). The germline V gene encodes CDR1 SGHTS and CDR2 YDEGEE. This CDR3 region has 15 residues. The V gene lost 6 bases and the J gene lost 1 base, with 16 bases spanning the gap. In DNA, the CDR3 is TGTGCCAGCATCCGGAGGACACCTAGGAACACTGAAGCTTTCTTT. Translation: CASIRRTPRNTEAFF. Based on the CDR3 plus reference TRBV5-8 and TRBJ1-1, the full variable domain is EAGVTQSPTHLIKTRGQQATLRCSPISGHTSVYWYQQALGLGLQFLLWYDEGEERNRGNFPPRFSGRQFPNYSSELNVNALELEDSALYLCASIRRTPRNTEAFFGQGTRLTVV.

This rearrangement joins TRBV5-1 to TRBJ1-4; possible D gene TRBD1, 5 bases. From germline, CDR1 is SGHRS and CDR2 YFSETQ. The CDR3 runs 15 residues. Trimming took off 3 bases at V and 2 bases at J, with 11 bases between the two ends. CDR3 DNA: TGCGCCAGCAGCTGGGACCGGGACACTAATGAAAAACTGTTTTTT. As protein: CASSWDRDTNEKLFF.

V and J are TRBV29-1 and TRBJ2-5; 12 positions agree with TRBD2. There are 15 residues in the CDR3. Trimming removed 6 bases from V and 4 bases from J; junction bases left unmatched: 9. Germline values: CDR1 SQVTM, CDR2 ANQGSEA. CDR3 amino acids: CSVDRTSGIRETQYF. CDR3 coding DNA: TGCAGCGTCGATCGGACTAGCGGGATACGAGAGACCCAGTACTTC.

J is TRBJ2-1 and V is TRBV7-9; D might be TRBD1 (6 bases). From germline, CDR1 is SEHNR and CDR2 FQNEAQ (reference sequence). The CDR3 spans 17 residues. Trimming shortened V by 5 bases and J by 0 bases, and 17 bases separated the two germline ends. The CDR3 bases are TGTGCCAGCAGCCGCGCAGGGGTCCTACGCTCCTACAATGAGCAGTTCTTC. Protein: CASSRAGVLRSYNEQFF.

This sequence joins TRBV18 and TRBJ2-1; D uncertain. V lost 3 bases and J 0 bases, leaving 9 bases between the germline ends. Germline CDR1 is KGHSH and CDR2 is LQKENI. The CDR3 has 15 amino acids. The CDR3 DNA reads as TGTGCCAGCTCACCGGGCCACAGCTCCTACAATGAGCAGTTCTTC. It codes for CASSPGHSSYNEQFF.

The V call is TRBV6-5, the J call TRBJ2-6; tentatively, D is TRBD2 (6 bases). Germline lookup yields CDR1 MNHEY and CDR2 SVGAGI. This CDR3 spans 16 amino acids. The V and J ends lost 2 bases and 0 bases respectively, with 8 bases between them. The DNA for the CDR3 is TGTGCCAGCAGTTACGGGGGGAGCTCTGGGGCCAACGTCCTGACTTTC. This translates into CASSYGGSSGANVLTF.

The CDR3 sequence: CASSQVSRAGSQDEQFF. As DNA, the CDR3 is TGCGCCAGCAGCCAAGTGTCTAGAGCGGGATCCCAGGATGAGCAGTTCTTC. V gene TRBV4-1 combines with J gene TRBJ2-1, with 7 bases aligning to TRBD2. Losses at the gene ends were 1 base for V and 8 bases for J; bases not matched to a gene: 14. The CDR3 contains 17 residues. Per germline, CDR1 MGHRA and CDR2 YSYEKL.

Concerning this clone itself: Other DNA variants within this sample encode the same CDR3. The chain links TRBV30 to TRBJ2-5; D call uncertain. CDR1 GTSNPN and CDR2 SVGIG come from the germline V gene (reference sequence). Trimming took off 0 bases at V and 4 bases at J, with 9 bases between the two ends. The CDR3 has 13 residues. CDR3 nucleotide sequence: TGTGCCTGGAGTGTACAAGGGCCAGAGACCCAGTACTTC. It specifies CAWSVQGPETQYF.

The chain couples TRBV6-6 to TRBJ1-2; the D is unclear. There are 13 residues in the CDR3. Germline CDR1 and CDR2: MNHNY and SVGAGI (reference sequence). V was pared by 4 bases and J by 5 bases, with 11 bases between. This chain's CDR3 is CASSSFLGYGYTF. In DNA, the CDR3 is TGTGCCAGCAGTTCATTCCTCGGGTATGGCTACACCTTC.

This clone has just one count. The genes are TRBV5-1 and TRBJ2-5, with D perhaps TRBD2 (7 bases). Trimming took 1 base from V and 5 from J, leaving 15 bases between them. The CDR3 has 15 amino acids. The germline CDR1 and CDR2 sequences are SGHRS and YFSETQ. CDR3 region: CASSLLWGGHETQYF. The CDR3 nucleotides are TGCGCCAGCAGCTTGCTGTGGGGGGGGCATGAGACCCAGTACTTC.

This chain joins TRBV28 and TRBJ1-2; D is unclear. From germline, CDR1 is MDHEN and CDR2 SYDVKM. The CDR3 has 14 amino acids. Trimming pared 5 bases from V and 8 bases from J, leaving 18 bases between. CDR3 residues: CASSPATSSRGYTF. CDR3 sequence (DNA): TGTGCCAGCAGTCCCGCGACCTCCTCAAGGGGCTACACCTTC.

V and J are TRBV7-7 and TRBJ2-2; D remains ambiguous. The CDR3 sequence is 13 residues long. V lost 5 bases to trimming and J lost 8 bases, with 12 bases between them. Germline V gene lookup returns CDR1 SSHAT and CDR2 FNYEAQ (reference sequence). The CDR3 nucleotides are TGTGCCAGCAGCCTCCACCTGGGAGGGGAGCTGTTTTTT. Translating gives CASSLHLGGELFF.

The table lists this clone with a count of one. The chain couples TRBV7-9 to TRBJ1-1, with 9 bases matching TRBD1. The germline CDR1 and CDR2 sequences are SEHNR and FQNEAQ (reference sequence). Unmatched junction bases numbered 7, after V lost 3 bases and J lost 2 bases. The CDR3 is 16 amino acids. The DNA for the CDR3 is TGTGCCAGCAGCTTTGAGACAGGGGGAGGCAACACTGAAGCTTTCTTT. Protein sequence: CASSFETGGGNTEAFF.

About this clone: Other nucleotide sequences in the sample specify the same CDR3. The chain uses TRBV29-1 and TRBJ2-5; D is undetermined. Deletions cut 6 bases from V and 2 bases from J, with 4 bases between. Per germline, CDR1 SQVTM and CDR2 ANQGSEA. This CDR3 comprises 10 residues. The CDR3 sequence is CSVRQETQYF. The CDR3 nucleotides read TGCAGCGTCCGGCAAGAGACCCAGTACTTC.

In its sample, this clone was seen a few times. V usage is TRBV28 and J usage is TRBJ1-2, with 8 bases matching TRBD1. The V gene's germline CDR1 is MDHEN and CDR2 SYDVKM. V trimming: 2 bases; J trimming: 6 bases; junction bases outside the gene matches: 14. The CDR3 consists of 17 residues. The CDR3 nucleotides read TGTGCCAGCAGTTTACAGATAGGTGGCAGGGGGCGAAATGGCTACACCTTC. Its protein product is CASSLQIGGRGRNGYTF.

This clone appeared a few times. This CDR3 is also generated by other DNA sequences in the sample. This chain connects TRBV29-1 to TRBJ1-1; 7 bases line up with TRBD1. Germline values: CDR1 SQVTM, CDR2 ANQGSEA. CDR3 size: 11 residues. CDR3 DNA: TGCAGTGGGACAGAGAACACTGAAGCTTTCTTT. Translated: CSGTENTEAFF.

V is TRBV5-1 and J is TRBJ1-2; D is possibly TRBD1 (6 bases). V lost 7 bases and J 3 bases, leaving 10 bases between the germline ends. CDR1 and CDR2 from the germline V gene are SGHRS and YFSETQ. The CDR3 totals 12 residues. The CDR3 bases are TGCGCCAGCGGGACACCCCACTATGGCTACACCTTC. Translating it yields CASGTPHYGYTF. The entire variable domain, with the rest obtained from reference TRBV5-1 and TRBJ1-2, is as follows: KAGVTQTPRYLIKTRGQQVTLSCSPISGHRSVSWYQQTPGQGLQFLFEYFSETQRNKGNFPGRFSGRQFSNSRSEMNVSTLELGDSALYLCASGTPHYGYTFGSGTRLTVV.

This sequence joins TRBV5-1 and TRBJ2-3, with a possible D match to TRBD2 (7 bases). Trimming removed 5 bases from V and 5 bases from J, with 15 bases in between. CDR1 and CDR2 from the germline V gene are SGHRS and YFSETQ. The CDR3 is 14 amino acids. The CDR3 is CASRPSGGGDTQYF. CDR3 DNA sequence: TGCGCCAGCAGACCTAGCGGAGGGGGAGATACGCAGTATTTT.

This clone has only one observation. The V and J genes are TRBV5-1 and TRBJ1-3; no reliable D call. V was clipped by 4 bases and J by 4 bases, with 15 bases between them. Germline loops: CDR1 SGHRS, CDR2 YFSETQ. The CDR3 extends over 15 amino acids. CDR3 in DNA: TGCGCCAGCAGCCCCCTACCCATGGCGGGAAACACCATATATTTT. Its protein is CASSPLPMAGNTIYF.

This clone was counted a single time. CDR3 nucleotide sequence: TGTGCCAGCAGCTTAGGACAGGGGGCTCAACGGGGCTACACCTTC. Its translation: CASSLGQGAQRGYTF. The V and J genes are TRBV7-8 and TRBJ1-2, with 10 bases that match TRBD1. Germline V gives CDR1 SGHVS, CDR2 FQNEAQ. The CDR3 totals 15 residues. V lost 1 base to trimming and J lost 8 bases; unmatched junction nucleotides: 7.

This clone was seen just once. The chain employs TRBV7-9 and TRBJ1-5; D is perhaps TRBD1 (6 bases). Trimming stripped 5 bases from V and 3 bases from J, with 20 bases between. CDR3 size: 17 residues. Germline V gene sequence: CDR1 SEHNR, CDR2 FQNEAQ (reference sequence). CDR3 in DNA: TGTGCCAGCAGCCCCCGGGGGGCAGGGGCCAACAATCAGCCCCAGCATTTT. Translating gives CASSPRGAGANNQPQHF.

The chain recombines TRBV6-6 with TRBJ2-5, with 7 bases that match TRBD1. The J call may not be correct, given that the DNA end is closer to TRBJ2-7. Germline loops: CDR1 MNHNY, CDR2 SVGAGI (reference sequence). The CDR3 runs to 15 residues. Here the CDR3 reads CASSFDRAQTYEQYF. The CDR3 DNA follows: TGTGCCAGCAGTTTCGACAGGGCGCAAACCTACGAGCAGTACTTC.

This chain links TRBV7-9 with TRBJ2-7; D ambiguous. The CDR3 runs to 15 residues. The germline gives CDR1 SEHNR, CDR2 FQNEAQ (reference sequence). The V gene lost 5 bases and the J gene lost 2 bases, with 16 bases spanning the gap. The CDR3 is CASSLSGDEPYEQYF. CDR3 DNA sequence: TGTGCCAGCAGCCTCTCAGGAGATGAACCCTACGAGCAGTACTTC.